The 7 T cell receptor beta chains presented below share a single source sample, sequenced in a study of regulatory T cells in long-lasting Graves disease. Libraries of TCR beta came from iRepertoire HTBI primers plus Arm-PCR of CDR3 regions. TCRdb used MiXCR to reprocess the multiplex PCR reads, holding one entry per CDR3 protein. Of fewer than 600,000 distinct CDR3 sequences listed, roughly 22% are singletons. The time point denotes: persistent/refractory GD, antithyroid drugs over 5 years with positive TRAb. Generation of the TCR library employed RNA extracted from PBMCs. Material: peripheral blood mononuclear cells (PBMCs), obtained when the disease was refractory, from a patient treated with antithyroid drugs. All receptors derive from a female donor with Graves disease.

The chain recombines TRBV28 with TRBJ2-1; a weak D match, TRBD2 (6 bases). Trimming cost V 0 bases and J 6 bases, with 12 bases left between them. CDR1 and CDR2 (germline): MDHEN, SYDVKM. This CDR3 has 15 amino acids. The CDR3 protein is CASSLWTEGGNEQFF. The CDR3, as DNA: TGTGCCAGCAGTTTATGGACAGAGGGAGGCAATGAGCAGTTCTTC.

To note about this clonotype: This clone may be a read error of a much larger clone one base away. The CDR3 is CASSFRRTNERLFF. The CDR3 nucleotides read TGTGCCAGCAGCTTCCGACGGACTAATGAAAGACTGTTTTTT. The chain has TRBV5-8 and TRBJ1-4; the D is unclear. CDR1 is SGHTS, CDR2 YDEGEE, per germline. The CDR3 extends over 14 amino acids.

The table lists this clonotype with many counts. The V call is TRBV28, the J call TRBJ2-1; 8 bases match TRBD2. CDR1 and CDR2 from the germline V gene are MDHEN and SYDVKM. This CDR3 spans 16 amino acids. J gave up 2 bases and V 3 bases, and 6 bases lay outside the gene matches. In DNA form, the CDR3 reads TGTGCCAGCAGTTTTTGGAGCGGGAGCACCTACAATGAGCAGTTCTTC. It yields the protein CASSFWSGSTYNEQFF. Full variable domain (rest looked up from reference TRBV28 and TRBJ2-1): DVKVTQSSRYLVKRTGEKVFLECVQDMDHENMFWYRQDPGLGLRLIYFSYDVKMKEKGDIPEGYSVSREKKERFSLILESASTNQTSMYLCASSFWSGSTYNEQFFGPGTRLTVL.

The V and J genes are TRBV29-1 and TRBJ2-6; D gene ambiguous. V lost 4 bases and J lost 0, with 13 bases in between. Germline-derived CDR1 and CDR2 are SQVTM and ANQGSEA. The CDR3 length is 16 residues. CDR3 nucleotides: TGCAGCGTTGCTACGTCAGCTAGCTCTGGGGCCAACGTCCTGACTTTC. Translation gives CSVATSASSGANVLTF.

The gene calls are TRBV3-1 and TRBJ2-7; TRBD2 aligns across 12 bases. Trimming removed 4 bases from V and 2 bases from J; junction bases left unmatched: 6. The CDR3 extends over 16 amino acids. From germline, CDR1 is LGHDT and CDR2 YNNKEL (reference sequence). The DNA of the CDR3 is TGTGCCAGCAGCCCGGGACTAGCGGGCTATACCTACGAGCAGTACTTC. Translated, it gives CASSPGLAGYTYEQYF.

This sequence joins TRBV2 and TRBJ2-7, with D possibly matching TRBD2 (5 bases). With 7 bases removed from V and 5 bases from J, the gap between germline ends came to 21 bases. CDR1 and CDR2 (germline): SNHLY, FYNNEI. This CDR3 spans 15 amino acids. In DNA, the CDR3 is TGTGCCAGCAAACCTTCGGGTGGTAGCGCCAACGAGCAGTACTTC. It yields the protein CASKPSGGSANEQYF.

This clonotype was observed a handful of times. The chain has TRBV19 and TRBJ1-2, with a possible D match to TRBD1 (5 bases). Trimming took off 6 bases at V and 7 bases at J, with 9 bases between the two ends. The CDR3 sequence is 11 residues long. CDR1 and CDR2 (germline): LNHDA, SQIVND (reference sequence). The CDR3 protein is CASRGVRGYTF. The CDR3 DNA sequence: TGTGCCAGTAGGGGGGTGCGTGGCTACACCTTC. The entire variable domain, with the rest obtained from reference TRBV19 and TRBJ1-2, is as follows: DGGITQSPKYLFRKEGQNVTLSCEQNLNHDAMYWYRQDPGQGLRLIYYSQIVNDFQKGDIAEGYSVSREKKESFPLTVTSAQKNPTAFYLCASRGVRGYTFGSGTRLTVV.